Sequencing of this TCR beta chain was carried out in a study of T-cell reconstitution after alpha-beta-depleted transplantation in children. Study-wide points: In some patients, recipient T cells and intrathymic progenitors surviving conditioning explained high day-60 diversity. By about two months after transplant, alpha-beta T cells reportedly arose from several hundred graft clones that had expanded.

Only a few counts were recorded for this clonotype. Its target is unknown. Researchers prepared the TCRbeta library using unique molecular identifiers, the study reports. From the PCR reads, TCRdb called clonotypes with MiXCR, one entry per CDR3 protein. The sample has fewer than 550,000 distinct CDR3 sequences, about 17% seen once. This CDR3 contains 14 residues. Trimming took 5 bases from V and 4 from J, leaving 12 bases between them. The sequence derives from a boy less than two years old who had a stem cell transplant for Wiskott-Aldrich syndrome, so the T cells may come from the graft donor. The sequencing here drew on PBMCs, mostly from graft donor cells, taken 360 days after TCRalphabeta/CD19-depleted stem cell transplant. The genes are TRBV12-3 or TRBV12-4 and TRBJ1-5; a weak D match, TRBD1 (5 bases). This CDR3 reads CASSKGYWNQPQHF. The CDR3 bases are TGTGCCAGCAGTAAGGGGTATTGGAATCAGCCCCAGCATTTT.